These 21 T cell receptor beta chains were sequenced from one sample in a study of shared clonotypes between healthy human individuals. Here immunoSEQ multiplex PCR was the method, and the copy in TCRdb shows in-frame clones only, minus some. The table lists 1 million to 1.2 million clones, roughly 80% of them singletons. Sequenced sample: memory CD4+ T cells from PBMCs. The subset was: CD45RA-negative fraction. The receptor source for this set is a young man in good health. Some clones in this sample may be carry-over from other donors' samples.

This clone appeared a few times. V and J are TRBV13 and TRBJ1-2; D perhaps matches TRBD1 (6 bases). The germline V gene has CDR1 PRHDT and CDR2 FYEKMQ (reference sequence). The CDR3 is 15 amino acids. The germline V and J ends were trimmed by 1 base and 5 bases, with 14 bases remaining between them. In DNA, the CDR3 is TGTGCCAGCAGCTTAGTAGGAAGGGGGTATTATGGCTACACCTTC. This sequence encodes CASSLVGRGYYGYTF.

This clone was observed a handful of times. The chain carries TRBV25-1 and TRBJ2-5; TRBD2 matches at 7 bases. Germline V gene lookup returns CDR1 MGHDK and CDR2 SYGVNS. Trimming removed 4 bases from V and 7 bases from J; junction bases left unmatched: 6. The CDR3 has 13 amino acids. CDR3 region: CASSGQQRGTQYF. As DNA, the CDR3 is TGTGCCAGCAGTGGACAGCAGCGGGGGACCCAGTACTTC.

This sequence joins TRBV10-1 and TRBJ2-4; no definite D call. Germline V gene sequence: CDR1 WNHNN, CDR2 SYGVQD (reference sequence). V was trimmed by 8 bases and J by 3 bases, leaving 23 bases between them. CDR3 length: 17 amino acids. This CDR3 reads CASGPGASGRGKNIQYF. For the CDR3, the DNA is TGCGCCAGCGGCCCGGGCGCCTCGGGTCGAGGCAAAAACATTCAGTACTTC.

CDR3 region: CASRRRAPGQTYEQYF. Here the CDR3 DNA reads TGTGCCAGCAGGCGCAGAGCCCCGGGACAGACCTACGAGCAGTACTTC. The genes are TRBV28 and TRBJ2-7, with 7 bases fitting TRBD1. In germline, CDR1 is MDHEN, CDR2 SYDVKM. The CDR3 length is 16 residues. Trimming took 6 bases from V and 2 from J; bases not matched to a gene: 13.

This chain links TRBV29-1 with TRBJ1-2; no clear D gene. Germline V gene lookup returns CDR1 SQVTM and CDR2 ANQGSEA. Between the trimmed V and J ends, which lost 2 bases and 9 bases, there was a span of 13 bases. The CDR3 sequence is 12 residues long. CDR3 residues: CSVESTSGRYTF. For the CDR3, the DNA is TGCAGCGTTGAATCGACCTCCGGTCGCTACACCTTC.

This clone was found once. V is TRBV6-6 and J is TRBJ2-1; D not resolved. The ends were cut back, 2 bases at V and 0 bases at J, with 8 bases in the middle. Germline V gene sequence: CDR1 MNHNY, CDR2 SVGAGI (reference sequence). CDR3 size: 15 residues. The CDR3 reads CASSYPPASYNEQFF. CDR3 nucleotides: TGTGCCAGCAGTTACCCCCCCGCCTCCTACAATGAGCAGTTCTTC.

The rearrangement links TRBV6-1 to TRBJ2-1, with 11 positions matching TRBD2. In germline, CDR1 is MNHNS, CDR2 SASEGT. This CDR3 contains 15 residues. V dropped 6 bases and J dropped 5; count of bases not matched to a gene: 6. In nucleotides, the CDR3 is TGTGCCAGCAGACCTCGACTAGCGGGAAACAATGAGCAGTTCTTC. It codes for CASRPRLAGNNEQFF.

The gene calls are TRBV7-6 and TRBJ2-5; 8 positions match TRBD2. V lost 3 bases, J lost 5 bases, and 17 bases stayed unmatched. CDR1 and CDR2 (germline): SGHVS, FNYEAQ. The CDR3 totals 18 residues. As DNA, the CDR3 is TGTGCCAGCAGCTTTACGGGGGCTAGCGGGTTTCAGCGGGAGACCCAGTACTTC. It specifies CASSFTGASGFQRETQYF.

This clone was counted a few times. The chain combines TRBV10-3 with TRBJ1-1; D remains ambiguous. Per germline, CDR1 ENHRY and CDR2 SYGVKD. The ends were cut back, 0 bases at V and 10 bases at J, with 12 bases in the middle. This CDR3 is 13 amino acids long. DNA for the CDR3: TGTGCCATCAGTGAGTCTAATCCGGAATCAGCTTTCTTT. Its translation is CAISESNPESAFF.

Notes on this clone: At the DNA level, this CDR3 is encoded by other sequences in the same sample as well. The chain employs TRBV20-1 and TRBJ2-7, with TRBD2 as a possible D gene (6 bases). V lost 3 bases, J lost 5 bases, and 8 bases lay in between. CDR1 is DFQATT and CDR2 is SNEGSKA in the germline V gene (reference sequence). This CDR3 region has 11 residues. The CDR3 loop reads CSASGGDEQYF. The CDR3, as DNA: TGCAGTGCTAGCGGAGGGGACGAGCAGTACTTC.

Remarks on this clone: A far larger clone is a single base away, which makes a read error likely. This chain links TRBV5-6 with TRBJ1-2; D uncertain. The CDR3 has 14 residues. Germline V gene lookup returns CDR1 SGHDT and CDR2 YYEEEE. CDR3 loop: CASSLGPGWSGYAF. CDR3 nucleotide sequence: TGTGCCAGCAGCTTGGGCCCGGGTTGGAGTGGCTACGCCTTC.

This sequence joins TRBV19 and TRBJ2-1, with D tentatively TRBD2 (6 bases). The ends were cut back, 3 bases at V and 5 bases at J, with 11 bases in the middle. The CDR3 sequence is 14 residues long. The V gene's germline CDR1 is LNHDA and CDR2 SQIVND (reference sequence). The CDR3 region is CASSIREVNNEQFF. CDR3 coding DNA: TGTGCCAGTAGTATTAGGGAGGTTAACAATGAGCAGTTCTTC.

The chain links TRBV11-2 to TRBJ1-5; possible D gene TRBD1, 6 bases. Germline CDR1 and CDR2: SGHAT and FQNNGV. V lost 5 bases, J lost 6 bases, and 11 bases lay in between. This CDR3 has 13 amino acids. The CDR3 region has the DNA TGTGCCAGCAGCCGAATAGGGGGTCAGCCCCAGCATTTT. Translation gives CASSRIGGQPQHF.

This chain links TRBV30 with TRBJ1-1; 7 nucleotides agree with TRBD1. The CDR3 has 12 residues. CDR1 and CDR2 (germline): GTSNPN, SVGIG (reference sequence). Trimming removed 3 bases from V and 8 bases from J; junction bases left unmatched: 6. This CDR3 is CAWRSGGAEAFF. In nucleotides, the CDR3 is TGTGCCTGGAGATCAGGGGGTGCGGAAGCTTTCTTT.

V usage is TRBV28 and J usage is TRBJ2-1; 7 bases are shared with TRBD2. This CDR3 spans 16 amino acids. Germline V gene lookup returns CDR1 MDHEN and CDR2 SYDVKM. With V trimmed by 3 bases and J by 2 bases, 7 bases remained unmatched. CDR3 in DNA: TGTGCCAGCAGTTTGGGCGGGAGTGGTCCCTACAATGAGCAGTTCTTC. As protein: CASSLGGSGPYNEQFF.

The rearrangement uses TRBV7-2 and TRBJ2-1; weak D call: TRBD1 (6 bases). This CDR3 has 15 residues. The germline V gene encodes CDR1 SGHTA and CDR2 FQGNSA. V shed 3 bases and J shed 7 bases, with 16 bases lying between them. In DNA form, the CDR3 reads TGTGCCAGCAGCTTGCCTCAGGCAGGGGTAAATGAGCAGTTCTTC. This gives the protein CASSLPQAGVNEQFF.

The V gene is TRBV28, the J gene TRBJ1-2; a weak D match, TRBD1 (6 bases). The CDR3 contains 15 residues. CDR1 is MDHEN and CDR2 is SYDVKM in the germline V gene. V dropped 0 bases and J dropped 7 bases, with 15 bases sitting between them. The CDR3 spells CASSLWGQGNSGYTF. CDR3 nucleotide sequence: TGTGCCAGCAGTTTATGGGGCCAGGGGAATTCTGGCTACACCTTC.

Only one count was recorded for this clone. Germline and junction disagree at one end, which may indicate a read error. The chain recombines TRBV6-5 with TRBJ1-4; no reliable D call. This CDR3 has 14 residues. Germline V gene sequence: CDR1 MNHEY, CDR2 SVGAGI. CDR3 coding DNA: TGTGTCAGCAGTTACAAAGGGATGCGTGAAAAACTGTTTTTT. Translation gives CVSSYKGMREKLFF.

As concerns this clone: Distinct nucleotide sequences in the sample also encode this CDR3. V gene TRBV7-2 combines with J gene TRBJ1-5, with D hard to call. The CDR3 length is 12 residues. Germline assignment: CDR1 SGHTA and CDR2 FQGNSA. Between the trimmed V and J ends, which lost 3 bases and 6 bases, there was a span of 6 bases. The CDR3 DNA is TGTGCCAGCAGCTTGGAGGTTCAGCCCCAGCATTTT. Its translation is CASSLEVQPQHF.

This chain links TRBV21-1 with TRBJ2-1; the table's D call, TRBD2, was not checked against the DNA. TRBV21-1 is given as a pseudogene. The CDR3 extends over 17 amino acids. CDR3 in amino acids: CASSKRTSGRSYNEQFF. DNA for the CDR3: TGTGCCAGCAGCAAGCGGACTAGCGGGAGGTCCTACAATGAGCAGTTCTTC.

J is TRBJ2-1 and V is TRBV6-1; D possibly corresponds to TRBD2 (5 bases). Germline V gives CDR1 MNHNS, CDR2 SASEGT. The CDR3 covers 16 residues. V was pared by 2 bases and J by 8 bases, with 19 bases between. CDR3 in DNA: TGTGCCAGCAGTGAACCCGCGGGTAATTCGTTCGATGAGCAGTTCTTC. Translated, it gives CASSEPAGNSFDEQFF.